This T cell receptor beta chain derives from a study of response to subunit inactivated influenza vaccine. General observations from the study: New T cells are recruited in small numbers by each seasonal influenza vaccination, according to the authors' suggestion.

For this clonotype: The antigen remains undetermined.

With 4 bases clipped from V and 7 bases from J, the junction kept 9 bases outside the gene matches. The CDR3 consists of 16 residues. The germline V gene encodes CDR1 LGHNA and CDR2 YSLEER. TCRdb ran MiXCR on the RT-PCR reads and lists one entry per CDR3 protein. Of hundreds of thousands of distinct CDR3 sequences listed, approximately 11% are singletons. The chain couples TRBV4-3 to TRBJ2-2, with TRBD2 matching 10 bases. This receptor was identified in a man between 45 and 60 years old who received an inactivated influenza vaccine. The sequenced sample was PBMCs from blood, obtained more than 35 days after vaccination. The CDR3 is CASSPRASGSFGELFF. The CDR3 region has the DNA TGCGCCAGCAGCCCAAGAGCTAGCGGGAGTTTCGGGGAGCTGTTTTTT.